Each of the 21 T cell receptor beta chains below was sequenced from the same sample in a study of response to subunit inactivated influenza vaccine. TCRdb re-analysed the RT-PCR reads in MiXCR, keeping a single row per CDR3 protein. The sample has some 570,000 distinct CDR3 sequences; roughly 12% are singletons. These data were likewise used in another study, on T cells expressing NK-cell markers. That paper notes: 5'RACE template switching with UMIs produced the TCR beta cDNA.

Source: PBMCs from blood, taken on the day of vaccination. These receptors all stem from a man aged 50-60 years who received an inactivated influenza vaccine.

This clonotype occurred many times. The CDR3 coding sequence is TGTGCCAGCAGCCAAGGCGGGGGGTTGGAGCAGTACTTC. Its protein is CASSQGGGLEQYF. The chain combines TRBV3-1 with TRBJ2-7, with 8 bases lining up with TRBD2. The junction had 3 bases not matched to a gene; V was cut back by 1 base and J by 7 bases. Germline values: CDR1 LGHDT, CDR2 YNNKEL (reference sequence). The CDR3 has 13 residues.

The sample holds many counts of this clonotype. This chain connects TRBV10-3 to TRBJ2-1, with 12 bases lining up with TRBD2. V lost 6 bases and J lost 6; bases outside the gene matches: 9. This CDR3 spans 16 amino acids. CDR1 is ENHRY, CDR2 SYGVKD, per germline. The CDR3, as DNA: TGTGCCATCAGCCCATACGGACTAGCGGGAAGCAATGAGCAGTTCTTC. It codes for CAISPYGLAGSNEQFF.

The V gene is TRBV7-2, the J gene TRBJ2-3; perhaps TRBD2 as D (5 bases). The CDR3 consists of 15 residues. Trimming left V 1 base short and J 6 bases short, with 14 bases between. Germline assignment: CDR1 SGHTA and CDR2 FQGNSA. CDR3 in amino acids: CASSLGGSVGDTQYF. The CDR3 coding sequence is TGTGCCAGCAGCTTAGGTGGGAGTGTTGGTGATACGCAGTATTTT.

The chain has TRBV7-6 and TRBJ1-3; D is undetermined. This CDR3 is built from 13 residues. Trimming took off 4 bases at V and 4 bases at J, with 8 bases between the two ends. In germline, CDR1 is SGHVS, CDR2 FNYEAQ. The CDR3 is CASSSLLGNTIYF. CDR3 bases: TGTGCCAGCAGCTCCCTTCTAGGAAACACCATATATTTT.

This clonotype appeared a few times. This sequence joins TRBV4-2 and TRBJ2-3, with D maybe TRBD2 (5 bases). CDR1 is LGHNA and CDR2 is YNFKEQ in the germline V gene. The CDR3 contains 15 residues. The V and J ends lost 0 bases and 6 bases respectively, with 13 bases between them. Here the CDR3 reads CASSQDLRAGDTQYF. CDR3 nucleotide sequence: TGTGCCAGCAGCCAAGATTTGAGGGCTGGGGATACGCAGTATTTT.

This clonotype was seen repeatedly, ten times or more. The J gene is TRBJ1-1, the V gene TRBV6-5; 10 bases match TRBD1. CDR1 is MNHEY and CDR2 is SVGAGI in the germline V gene. J lost 7 bases, V lost 0 bases, and 5 bases had no gene match. The CDR3 is made up of 15 amino acids. CDR3 in DNA: TGTGCCAGCAGTTACTCGAGGACAGGGGGAGTTGAAGCTTTCTTT. This codes for CASSYSRTGGVEAFF.

This clonotype occurred a few times. The CDR3 DNA follows: TGCAGTGCTAGCACCGGGACAGATAAAAATTCACCCCTCCACTTT. Translation gives CSASTGTDKNSPLHF. The V gene is TRBV20-1, the J gene TRBJ1-6, with 7 bases that match TRBD1. The CDR3 length is 15 residues. V shed 3 bases, J shed 7 bases, and the junction held 9 bases outside the gene matches. Germline V gene data show CDR1 as DFQATT and CDR2 as SNEGSKA (reference sequence).

This clonotype occurred a few times. The chain has TRBV6-1 and TRBJ2-2; TRBD1 matches at 12 bases. This CDR3 is built from 17 residues. Germline V gene sequence: CDR1 MNHNS, CDR2 SASEGT. Trimming cost V 7 bases and J 3 bases; bases outside gene matches: 9. The CDR3 nucleotides read TGTGCCAGCACACCCCTCGGGACAGGGGGCGACACCGGGGAGCTGTTTTTT. This sequence encodes CASTPLGTGGDTGELFF.

As for this clonotype: A much more abundant neighbour one base away suggests this may be a read error. The rearrangement uses TRBV30 and TRBJ2-3, with a weak D call TRBD2 (6 bases). From germline, CDR1 is GTSNPN and CDR2 SVGIG (reference sequence). The CDR3 extends over 13 amino acids. Trimming removed 4 bases at V and 2 bases at J, with 10 bases between. As DNA, the CDR3 is TGTGCCTGGACTAGCGTGAACACAGATACGCAGTATTTT. It specifies CAWTSVNTDTQYF.

The J gene is TRBJ2-1, the V gene TRBV4-2; 14 bases are shared with TRBD2. Germline V gene sequence: CDR1 LGHNA, CDR2 YNFKEQ. This CDR3 region has 17 residues. V shed 4 bases and J 7 bases; nucleotides not matched to a gene: 9. The CDR3 region is CASSRLAGGPLTNEQFF. Written as DNA, the CDR3 is TGTGCCAGCAGCCGACTAGCGGGGGGGCCGCTTACAAATGAGCAGTTCTTC.

With regard to this clonotype: This may arise from a read error, as a much more abundant clone is one base away. This chain uses TRBV2 with TRBJ1-2; a weak D match, TRBD1 (5 bases). Trimming removed 1 base from V and 7 bases from J, with 13 bases in between. Per germline, CDR1 SNHLY and CDR2 FYNNEI. This CDR3 spans 14 amino acids. The CDR3 is CASSEDVRDFGYTF. CDR3 in DNA: TGTGCCAGCAGTGAAGATGTCAGGGATTTTGGCTACACCTTC. Full variable domain (missing parts from reference TRBV2 and TRBJ1-2): EPEVTQTPSHQVTQMGQEVILRCVPISNHLYFYWYRQILGQKVEFLVSFYNNEISEKSEIFDDQFSVERPDGSNFTLKIRSTKLEDSAMYFCASSEDVRDFGYTFGSGTRLTVV.

This chain uses TRBV28 with TRBJ2-7; D not resolved. V dropped 4 bases and J dropped 5 bases, with 9 bases sitting between them. Germline V lookup: CDR1 MDHEN, CDR2 SYDVKM. The CDR3 is 12 amino acids. CDR3 region: CASSWHKNEQYF. In nucleotides, the CDR3 is TGTGCCAGCAGTTGGCACAAGAACGAGCAGTACTTC.

In regard to this clonotype: Since the CDR3 does not end with the conserved phenylalanine or tryptophan, this likely comes from a read error. The limits of the CDR3 on the DNA are not certain, so only TCRdb's listed CDR3 is given. The rearrangement uses TRBV25-1 and TRBJ2-1; the table's D gene call, TRBD2, was not cross checked with the DNA. Germline V CDR1 and CDR2: MGHDK, SYGVNS. The length of the CDR3 is 14 amino acids, counting both ends. This chain's CDR3 is CASSESTVPPHVVV.

Only a few counts were recorded for this clonotype. V and J are TRBV19 and TRBJ2-1; D is unresolved. The length of the CDR3 is 14 residues. The germline V and J ends were trimmed by 5 bases and 2 bases, with 10 bases remaining between them. The germline CDR1 and CDR2 sequences are LNHDA and SQIVND (reference sequence). The CDR3 is CASSWGSAYNEQFF. The CDR3 nucleotides are TGTGCCAGTAGTTGGGGAAGTGCCTACAATGAGCAGTTCTTC.

This clonotype was observed at least ten times. The chain couples TRBV4-1 to TRBJ1-1; D not resolved. The CDR3 extends over 15 amino acids. Per germline, CDR1 MGHRA and CDR2 YSYEKL. Trimming took 1 base from V and 1 from J, leaving 10 bases between them. CDR3 protein: CASSQVDDTNTEAFF. CDR3 nucleotides: TGCGCCAGCAGCCAAGTTGACGACACGAACACTGAAGCTTTCTTT.

The V and J genes are TRBV12-3 or TRBV12-4 and TRBJ2-3, with D maybe TRBD2 (5 bases). The V gene lost 0 bases and the J gene lost 0 bases, with 10 bases spanning the gap. CDR3 size: 16 residues. CDR3 sequence: CASSLARTYSTDTQYF. As DNA, the CDR3 is TGTGCCAGCAGTTTAGCCCGGACTTATAGCACAGATACGCAGTATTTT.

This clonotype was seen ten or more times. The chain combines TRBV2 with TRBJ2-5; 7 bases map to TRBD1. Looked up from germline, CDR1 is SNHLY and CDR2 is FYNNEI. V lost 3 bases to trimming and J lost 1 base; unmatched junction nucleotides: 2. The CDR3 totals 14 residues. The CDR3 region has the DNA TGTGCCAGCAGTGAGGCAGGGGGCCAAGAGACCCAGTACTTC. Translated: CASSEAGGQETQYF.

This clonotype was detected ten times or more. The rearrangement uses TRBV28 and TRBJ1-3; D is undetermined. With 10 bases removed from V and 1 base from J, the gap between germline ends came to 5 bases. This CDR3 has 11 residues. Per the germline V gene, CDR1 is MDHEN and CDR2 is SYDVKM. CDR3 sequence reads: CATISGNTIYF. The CDR3 DNA reads TGTGCCACCATATCTGGAAACACCATATATTTT.

The chain uses TRBV7-2 and TRBJ2-1; 10 nucleotides line up with TRBD2. The germline V gene encodes CDR1 SGHTA and CDR2 FQGNSA. Unmatched junction bases numbered 14, after V lost 7 bases and J lost 8 bases. The CDR3 sequence is 16 residues long. In nucleotides, the CDR3 is TGTGCCAGCACCCGGAGTAGCGGGGGGTCCTGGGATGAGCAGTTCTTC. Residues: CASTRSSGGSWDEQFF. Filled out from reference TRBV7-2 and TRBJ2-1, the complete variable domain reads GAGVSQSPSNKVTEKGKDVELRCDPISGHTALYWYRQSLGQGLEFLIYFQGNSAPDKSGLPSDRFSAERTGGSVSTLTIQRTQQEDSAVYLCASTRSSGGSWDEQFFGPGTRLTVL.

This chain joins TRBV12-3 or TRBV12-4 and TRBJ2-3, with 9 bases lining up with TRBD1. Trimming cost V 6 bases and J 5 bases; bases outside gene matches: 12. The CDR3 loop spans 16 amino acids. CDR3 residues: CASSHRGPPGIDTQYF. CDR3 DNA sequence: TGTGCCAGCAGCCACAGGGGGCCCCCCGGCATAGATACGCAGTATTTT.

This clonotype was observed a handful of times. The chain has TRBV7-2 and TRBJ1-1, with 8 bases identical to TRBD1. The junction had 9 bases not matched to a gene; V was cut back by 3 bases and J by 6 bases. This CDR3 has 15 residues. Germline CDR1 is SGHTA and CDR2 is FQGNSA. The CDR3 reads CASSFDRGSISEAFF. CDR3 coding DNA: TGTGCCAGCAGCTTTGACAGGGGTTCAATCTCTGAAGCTTTCTTT.